The 10 T cell receptor beta chains below all came from one sample that was sequenced in a study of PD-1 blockade in classical Hodgkin lymphoma. Sequencing used immunoSEQ multiplex PCR; TCRdb keeps in-frame clones, though not all of them. The repertoire holds tens of thousands of clones, with roughly 87% as singletons. Every one of the patients relapsed after autologous stem cell transplantation (brentuximab vedotin exposure was variable). This material consisted of peripheral blood mononuclear cells (PBMCs), taken before the second cycle of nivolumab. Receptor source: a human donor with classical Hodgkin lymphoma.

The chain is built from TRBV6-1 and TRBJ2-6; a weak D match, TRBD2 (6 bases). There are 14 residues in the CDR3. V lost 7 bases and J 0 bases, leaving 7 bases between the germline ends. CDR1 and CDR2 (germline): MNHNS, SASEGT. DNA for the CDR3: TGTGCCAGCACCGGGAGCTCTGGGGCCAACGTCCTGACTTTC. Translating it yields CASTGSSGANVLTF.

The genes are TRBV28 and TRBJ1-5, with D tentatively TRBD1 (6 bases). There are 14 residues in the CDR3. Germline CDR1 reads MDHEN; CDR2 reads SYDVKM. Trimming removed 3 bases at V and 6 bases at J, with 12 bases between. The CDR3 spells CASSFQGNFQPQHF. In DNA, the CDR3 is TGTGCCAGCAGTTTTCAGGGGAATTTTCAGCCCCAGCATTTT.

V usage is TRBV29-1 and J usage is TRBJ1-1; D remains ambiguous. CDR1 and CDR2 from the germline V gene are SQVTM and ANQGSEA. The CDR3 consists of 15 residues. Trimming stripped 0 bases from V and 4 bases from J, with 15 bases between. The CDR3 region has the DNA TGCAGCGTTGAAGATCAGGCGGGAGGTGGCACTGAAGCTTTCTTT. Amino acids: CSVEDQAGGGTEAFF.

The V and J genes are TRBV6-5 and TRBJ1-1, with D hard to call. This CDR3 has 12 residues. V was clipped by 8 bases and J by 5 bases, with 12 bases between them. From germline, CDR1 is MNHEY and CDR2 SVGAGI. CDR3 in DNA: TGTGCCAGCGGCCGGGCTGGTACTGAAGCTTTCTTT. Translating it yields CASGRAGTEAFF.

This rearrangement joins TRBV5-1 to TRBJ2-2; D call uncertain. The CDR3 loop spans 14 amino acids. Trimming left V 4 bases short and J 5 bases short, with 12 bases between. CDR1 and CDR2 from the germline V gene are SGHRS and YFSETQ. The CDR3 DNA sequence: TGCGCCAGCAGCGGAGATTTGGATACCGGGGAGCTGTTTTTT. Translating gives CASSGDLDTGELFF.

The chain employs TRBV19 and TRBJ1-5, with 7 bases that match TRBD1. V shed 5 bases and J 5 bases; nucleotides not matched to a gene: 6. CDR1 LNHDA and CDR2 SQIVND come from the germline V gene (reference sequence). CDR3 length: 14 amino acids. CDR3 region: CASSDQGVYQPQHF. In DNA form, the CDR3 reads TGTGCCAGTAGTGACCAGGGGGTATATCAGCCCCAGCATTTT.

This chain links TRBV19 with TRBJ2-3, with 7 bases lining up with TRBD1. J lost 1 base, V lost 1 base, and 2 bases had no gene match. The CDR3 sequence is 15 residues long. The V gene's germline CDR1 is LNHDA and CDR2 SQIVND (reference sequence). CDR3 sequence (DNA): TGTGCCAGTAGTATAGGAGGACAGGGCACAGATACGCAGTATTTT. Protein: CASSIGGQGTDTQYF. The full variable domain, in which reference TRBV19 and TRBJ2-3 provide the parts outside the CDR3, is DGGITQSPKYLFRKEGQNVTLSCEQNLNHDAMYWYRQDPGQGLRLIYYSQIVNDFQKGDIAEGYSVSREKKESFPLTVTSAQKNPTAFYLCASSIGGQGTDTQYFGPGTRLTVL.

V and J are TRBV7-8 and TRBJ2-3, with D perhaps assigned TRBD1 or TRBD2 (5 bases each). This CDR3 has 17 residues. Trimming removed 6 bases from V and 0 bases from J, with 19 bases in between. In germline, CDR1 is SGHVS, CDR2 FQNEAQ. The CDR3 nucleotides read TGTGCCAGCAGTCCTACACGGGGCCTACTTAGCACAGATACGCAGTATTTT. It is translated as CASSPTRGLLSTDTQYF. Drawing the rest from reference TRBV7-8 and TRBJ2-3, the complete variable domain is GAGVSQSPRYKVAKRGQDVALRCDPISGHVSLFWYQQALGQGPEFLTYFQNEAQLDKSGLPSDRFFAERPEGSVSTLKIQRTQQEDSAVYLCASSPTRGLLSTDTQYFGPGTRLTVL.

V and J are TRBV19 and TRBJ1-1; a weak D match, TRBD1 (5 bases). The CDR3 contains 14 residues. In germline, CDR1 is LNHDA, CDR2 SQIVND (reference sequence). V lost 5 bases and J lost 3, with 13 bases in between. CDR3 loop: CASSERTRDTEAFF. The CDR3 DNA reads TGTGCCAGTAGTGAAAGGACAAGGGACACTGAAGCTTTCTTT. The variable domain in full, completed from reference TRBV19 and TRBJ1-1, reads DGGITQSPKYLFRKEGQNVTLSCEQNLNHDAMYWYRQDPGQGLRLIYYSQIVNDFQKGDIAEGYSVSREKKESFPLTVTSAQKNPTAFYLCASSERTRDTEAFFGQGTRLTVV.

This clone was found a few times. CDR3 residues: CASSLTANTEAFF. The DNA of the CDR3 is TGTGCCAGCAGTCTGACAGCGAACACTGAAGCTTTCTTT. The chain has TRBV28 and TRBJ1-1, with D possibly being TRBD1 (5 bases). The CDR3 has 13 amino acids. Looked up from germline, CDR1 is MDHEN and CDR2 is SYDVKM. Trimming shortened V by 5 bases and J by 1 base, and 8 bases separated the two germline ends.